The count of the clone carrying this T cell receptor (beta chain) is one. Antigen specificity is unknown. Profiling relied on immunoSEQ multiplex PCR, and the TCRdb table lists in-frame clones only, not all of them. The table has some 94,000 clones, about 96% seen once. These data come from a study of OX40 agonist ivuxolimab in advanced cancers. The overall study: Clinicians treated patients with ivuxolimab, an agonistic anti-OX40 (CD134) antibody. Patients received intravenous ivuxolimab every 2 weeks at 0.01 to 10 mg/kg. It was permissible to have had prior anti-PD-1, anti-PD-L1 or anti-CTLA-4 therapy, and approximately 41% had some.

Regarding the study as a whole: The study observed clonal expansion of CD4+ and CD8+ blood T cells by week 6 at 0.1 to 3.0 mg/kg.

The sample was CD4+ or CD8+ T cells sorted from blood, taken in a trial of the OX40 agonist ivuxolimab. This clonotype was obtained from an adult with an advanced solid tumor such as melanoma, head and neck, liver or kidney cancer.

The DNA of the CDR3 is TGTGCCAGCAGTTACTCGGACAAAAATTCACCCCTCCACTTT. Its translation: CASSYSDKNSPLHF. The gene calls are TRBV6-5 and TRBJ1-6; maybe TRBD1 (5 bases). Germline V gene data show CDR1 as MNHEY and CDR2 as SVGAGI. With 0 bases removed from V and 7 bases from J, the gap between germline ends came to 7 bases. The CDR3 extends over 14 amino acids.